The sequence of this T cell receptor (beta chain) was determined in a study of blood T cell repertoires in COVID-19. At the level of the study: Collection of acute and convalescent COVID-19 samples took place in the United States, Italy and Spain.

With 0 bases clipped from V and 6 bases from J, the junction kept 5 bases outside the gene matches. The CDR3 is 15 amino acids. CDR1 and CDR2 from the germline V gene are SEHNR and FQNEAQ (reference sequence). Profiling relied on immunoSEQ multiplex PCR, and the TCRdb table lists in-frame clones only, not all of them. This table has more than 95,000 clones, about 86% appearing once. The J gene is TRBJ1-2, the V gene TRBV7-9, with 9 bases lining up with TRBD1. The sample taken for sequencing was peripheral blood. The receptor comes from a man at least 80 years old with acute or convalescent COVID-19. The CDR3 sequence: CASSLARDRGDGYTF. CDR3 nucleotides: TGTGCCAGCAGCTTAGCGCGAGACAGGGGGGATGGCTACACCTTC.